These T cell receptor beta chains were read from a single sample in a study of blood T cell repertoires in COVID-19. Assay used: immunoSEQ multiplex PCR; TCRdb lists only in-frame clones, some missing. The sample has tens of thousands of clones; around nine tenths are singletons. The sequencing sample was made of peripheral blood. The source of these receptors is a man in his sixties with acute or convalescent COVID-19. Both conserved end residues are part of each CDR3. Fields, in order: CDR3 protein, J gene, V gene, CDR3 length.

CASSPGLAGVYSYNEQFF TRBJ2-1 TRBV27 18
CASSTRDFYGYTF TRBJ1-2 TRBV19 13
CASSLAGQGPYEQYF TRBJ2-7 TRBV7-6 15
CASSLDDRDRGRGFYGYTF TRBJ1-2 TRBV7-2 19
CAISERTGRYEQYF TRBJ2-7 TRBV10-3 14
CASSYSSEGARNEQYF TRBJ2-7 TRBV6-5 16
CAWDLGGVRYEQYF TRBJ2-7 TRBV30 14
CASSQSGLDTGELFF TRBJ2-2 TRBV11-2 15
CAWKMRGLAGNQPQHF TRBJ1-5 TRBV30 16
CASMEAGTDTQYF TRBJ2-3 TRBV3-1/TRBV3-2 13
CASSLTGMGNTIYF TRBJ1-3 TRBV27 14
CASSLDMYGYTF TRBJ1-2 TRBV5-1 12
CAWSGLAGAEQFF TRBJ2-1 TRBV30 13
CASSAGTGRSLYGYTF TRBJ1-2 TRBV5-1 16
CAWTNAEKLFF TRBJ1-4 TRBV30 11
CASSQGGYEQYF TRBJ2-7 TRBV7-9 12
CASRQGAGSNQPQHF TRBJ1-5 TRBV2 15
CASSRTSGRYEQYF TRBJ2-7 TRBV5-1 14
CASSLIPGLYSDTQYF TRBJ2-3 TRBV4-1 16
CASSFGGGDQPQHF TRBJ1-5 TRBV7-2 14
CSVKQTQYF TRBJ2-5 TRBV29-1 9
CASSNTAGTGLTDTQYF TRBJ2-3 TRBV5-6 17
CASTSGQGATYEQYF TRBJ2-7 TRBV19 15
CASSLGAGYNEQFF TRBJ2-1 TRBV11-2 14
CASSPVRGGAEQYF TRBJ2-7 TRBV2 14
CASSTVAGVGYNEQFF TRBJ2-1 TRBV5-4 16
CARSSGTSNEQFF TRBJ2-1 TRBV5-3 13
CASSDLVGSEQFF TRBJ2-1 TRBV9 13
CASSALGAMNTEAFF TRBJ1-1 TRBV25-1 15
CASSLGLAGKFF TRBJ2-1 TRBV13 12
CATSAGVSGANVLTF TRBJ2-6 TRBV24-1 15
CASSLGGPPGYTF TRBJ1-2 TRBV5-5 13
CASRDRGSNQPQHF TRBJ1-5 TRBV6-5 14
CASSEAWGIDEKLFF TRBJ1-4 TRBV6-1 15
CASSIRKGNTGELFF TRBJ2-2 TRBV27 15
CASGRGQARQPQHF TRBJ1-5 TRBV12-5 14
CASSVVSGATDTQYF TRBJ2-3 TRBV9 15
CASSIAKGYTEAFF TRBJ1-1 TRBV19 14
CSVGGGFQPQHF TRBJ1-5 TRBV29-1 12
CATSRRTGTGGHEQYF TRBJ2-7 TRBV15 16
CASSVVAGEAYEQYF TRBJ2-7 TRBV9 15
CASSEVGGANQPQHF TRBJ1-5 TRBV6-1 15
CASSVGGGLMNTEAFF TRBJ1-1 TRBV9 16
CATSRDLTGTNEKLFF TRBJ1-4 TRBV15 16
CASTGLYTGELFF TRBJ2-2 TRBV19 13